The clone carrying this T cell receptor (beta chain) was seen only a few times. The antigen is unknown. PCR was performed using 60 Vbeta and 13 Jbeta primers. The protocol was immunoSEQ multiplex PCR, while the TCRdb copy is restricted to in-frame clones and leaves out a portion. The repertoire consists of approximately 140,000 clones, with around 69% occurring once and the leading ten covering roughly 2.7%. The entry originates in a study of cytomegalovirus exposure and HLA in healthy donors. About the research overall: Of all 400 or so donors who were genotyped, around 82% belonged to the Caucasian-associated ancestry cluster.

The CDR3 spans 18 residues. Germline CDR1 is SGDLS and CDR2 is YYNGEE. The V end lost 4 bases, the J end lost 4 bases, and 21 bases lay between the germline ends. Study-level points and caveats: Rare TCR sequences predominated, though certain public TCRs were found in many donors. Cytomegalovirus status, reportedly, was diagnosed with high specificity and sensitivity by the classifier. A few of the chains that were CMV-associated were confirmed in vitro to be specific for CMV antigens.

Sequenced sample: PBMCs. V is TRBV9 and J is TRBJ2-6, with a weak D call TRBD2 (6 bases). This receptor was taken from a human donor in good health. The CDR3 region has the DNA TGTGCCAGCAGCCCTTACTCGGGACTCACCGTCGGGGCCAACGTCCTGACTTTC. Encoded protein: CASSPYSGLTVGANVLTF.